Shown below are 25 T cell receptor beta chains from a single sample sequenced in a study of cytomegalovirus exposure and HLA in healthy donors. PCR employed 60 Vbeta and 13 Jbeta primers. Measured with immunoSEQ multiplex PCR; TCRdb has only the in-frame clones, and not every one. Of under 130,000 clones in the sample, around 80% are singletons; the top ten hold about 5%. The sequencing sample was made of PBMCs. Every receptor here comes from a female donor in good health and CMV-seropositive.

The chain recombines TRBV28 with TRBJ2-3; 10 bases line up with TRBD2. There are 14 residues in the CDR3. Germline V lookup: CDR1 MDHEN, CDR2 SYDVKM. V shed 9 bases and J 4 bases; nucleotides not matched to a gene: 7. The CDR3 sequence: CASNLAGVADTQYF. The CDR3 DNA is TGTGCCAGTAACCTAGCGGGAGTCGCAGATACGCAGTATTTT.

The chain uses TRBV19 and TRBJ2-1, with 8 positions matching TRBD2. Germline V lookup: CDR1 LNHDA, CDR2 SQIVND (reference sequence). This CDR3 has 16 residues. Trimming removed 5 bases from V and 2 bases from J; junction bases left unmatched: 8. The CDR3 spells CASSAPQGLAYNEQFF. In DNA, the CDR3 is TGTGCCAGTAGTGCCCCGCAGGGACTAGCCTACAATGAGCAGTTCTTC.

This clone appeared a single time. The chain uses TRBV7-2 and TRBJ1-4; D is ambiguous. V gave up 1 base and J gave up 0 bases, with 9 bases separating them. The CDR3 is 16 residues long. The germline gives CDR1 SGHTA, CDR2 FQGNSA. CDR3 protein: CASSLDYATTNEKLFF. Here the CDR3 DNA reads TGTGCCAGCAGCTTAGATTACGCTACAACTAATGAAAAACTGTTTTTT. Supplemented by reference TRBV7-2 and TRBJ1-4, the full variable domain reads GAGVSQSPSNKVTEKGKDVELRCDPISGHTALYWYRQSLGQGLEFLIYFQGNSAPDKSGLPSDRFSAERTGGSVSTLTIQRTQQEDSAVYLCASSLDYATTNEKLFFGSGTQLSVL.

This clone was detected once. The chain joins TRBV7-2 to TRBJ2-3; no definite D call. Trimming took 2 bases from V and 0 from J, leaving 9 bases between them. CDR1 and CDR2 (germline): SGHTA, FQGNSA. CDR3 length equals 15 residues. CDR3 bases: TGTGCCAGCAGCTTATATGCAGTTAGCACAGATACGCAGTATTTT. Protein sequence: CASSLYAVSTDTQYF.

The chain recombines TRBV7-6 with TRBJ2-1; D is ambiguous. The germline gives CDR1 SGHVS, CDR2 FNYEAQ. This CDR3 is built from 10 residues. V was shortened by 4 bases and J by 15 bases, with 10 bases between the two germline ends. The CDR3 loop is CASSSLRRFF. The CDR3 nucleotides are TGTGCCAGCAGCTCCCTGCGTCGGTTCTTC.

This clone was counted only a few times. J is TRBJ2-5 and V is TRBV18, with 10 nucleotides matching TRBD2. The V segment lost 3 bases and the J segment 5 bases; nucleotides outside the gene matches: 6. The CDR3 runs to 15 residues. Germline values: CDR1 KGHSH, CDR2 LQKENI. CDR3 nucleotide sequence: TGTGCCAGCTCACCGTCGCTAGCGGGAGTGGAGACCCAGTACTTC. Translated, it gives CASSPSLAGVETQYF.

The chain employs TRBV5-1 and TRBJ1-3; 8 nucleotides agree with TRBD1. CDR1 and CDR2 (germline): SGHRS, YFSETQ. The CDR3 covers 13 residues. V shed 3 bases and J 8 bases; nucleotides not matched to a gene: 4. The CDR3 reads CASSWGQEDTIYF. The CDR3 nucleotides are TGCGCCAGCAGCTGGGGACAGGAGGACACCATATATTTT. The full variable domain, completed using reference TRBV5-1 and TRBJ1-3, is KAGVTQTPRYLIKTRGQQVTLSCSPISGHRSVSWYQQTPGQGLQFLFEYFSETQRNKGNFPGRFSGRQFSNSRSEMNVSTLELGDSALYLCASSWGQEDTIYFGEGSWLTVV.

V and J are TRBV28 and TRBJ2-7, with TRBD1 matching 11 bases. The V gene end was trimmed by 5 bases and the J gene end by 5 bases; junction bases not matched to a gene: 11. The CDR3 contains 16 residues. Germline CDR1 reads MDHEN; CDR2 reads SYDVKM. CDR3 bases: TGTGCCAGCAGTCCCCCGTGGGGGACAGGGGGTAACGAGCAGTACTTC. Its translation is CASSPPWGTGGNEQYF. Drawing the rest from reference TRBV28 and TRBJ2-7, the complete variable domain is DVKVTQSSRYLVKRTGEKVFLECVQDMDHENMFWYRQDPGLGLRLIYFSYDVKMKEKGDIPEGYSVSREKKERFSLILESASTNQTSMYLCASSPPWGTGGNEQYFGPGTRLTVT.

The V gene is TRBV9, the J gene TRBJ1-2, with 9 nucleotides matching TRBD1. The trim removed 0 bases at V and 4 bases at J, leaving 4 bases unmatched. This CDR3 comprises 15 residues. Germline V gives CDR1 SGDLS, CDR2 YYNGEE. The DNA of the CDR3 is TGTGCCAGCAGCGTAGCAACAGGGGGCGGCTATGGCTACACCTTC. As protein: CASSVATGGGYGYTF. Looking up the rest from reference TRBV9 and TRBJ1-2 gives the full variable domain: DSGVTQTPKHLITATGQRVTLRCSPRSGDLSVYWYQQSLDQGLQFLIQYYNGEERAKGNILERFSAQQFPDLHSELNLSSLELGDSALYFCASSVATGGGYGYTFGSGTRLTVV.

The rearrangement joins TRBV7-9 to TRBJ2-6; D is unresolved. V was clipped by 1 base and J by 2 bases, with 9 bases between them. CDR1 and CDR2 from the germline V gene are SEHNR and FQNEAQ (reference sequence). The CDR3 has 16 amino acids. The CDR3 nucleotides are TGTGCCAGCAGCTTAGGGGCACGCGCTGGGGCCAACGTCCTGACTTTC. It translates to CASSLGARAGANVLTF.

The gene calls are TRBV7-8 and TRBJ2-2; a weak D match, TRBD1 (5 bases). The CDR3 spans 15 residues. V was clipped by 2 bases and J by 2 bases, with 9 bases between them. The germline V gene has CDR1 SGHVS and CDR2 FQNEAQ. This CDR3 reads CASSLPGLNTGELFF. Here the CDR3 DNA reads TGTGCCAGCAGCTTACCAGGGCTAAACACCGGGGAGCTGTTTTTT. The variable domain in full, with the rest retrieved from reference TRBV7-8 and TRBJ2-2, is GAGVSQSPRYKVAKRGQDVALRCDPISGHVSLFWYQQALGQGPEFLTYFQNEAQLDKSGLPSDRFFAERPEGSVSTLKIQRTQQEDSAVYLCASSLPGLNTGELFFGEGSRLTVL.

This chain joins TRBV6-5 and TRBJ2-1, with TRBD2 identical over 14 bases. Germline CDR1 is MNHEY and CDR2 is SVGAGI. The CDR3 has 16 residues. Losses at the gene ends were 0 bases for V and 12 bases for J; bases not matched to a gene: 7. The CDR3 DNA follows: TGTGCCAGCAGTTACTCCGCCGAGACTAGCGGGAGGGGGCAGTTCTTC. Encoded protein: CASSYSAETSGRGQFF.

The chain couples TRBV12-5 to TRBJ2-3, with D perhaps matching TRBD2 (6 bases). This CDR3 spans 15 amino acids. Looked up from germline, CDR1 is LGHNT and CDR2 is FRNRAP. With 2 bases removed from V and 0 bases from J, the gap between germline ends came to 9 bases. The CDR3 region has the DNA TGTGCTAGTGGTTTGCGGGAGACTAGCACAGATACGCAGTATTTT. Protein: CASGLRETSTDTQYF.

This chain joins TRBV7-8 and TRBJ2-5; D remains unclear. Trimming removed 5 bases from V and 5 bases from J, with 9 bases in between. The CDR3 totals 12 residues. Germline CDR1 is SGHVS and CDR2 is FQNEAQ. The CDR3 region is CASSPLGETQYF. The CDR3 DNA reads as TGTGCCAGCAGCCCCCTCGGGGAGACCCAGTACTTC.

This chain connects TRBV7-2 to TRBJ2-1; D remains unclear. The V end was cut by 1 base, the J end by 0 bases, with 7 bases between. The CDR3 is 15 amino acids. Germline CDR1 reads SGHTA; CDR2 reads FQGNSA. This CDR3 reads CASSLVASSYNEQFF. The DNA for the CDR3 is TGTGCCAGCAGCTTAGTCGCGAGCTCCTACAATGAGCAGTTCTTC. The full variable domain, with the rest looked up from reference TRBV7-2 and TRBJ2-1, is GAGVSQSPSNKVTEKGKDVELRCDPISGHTALYWYRQSLGQGLEFLIYFQGNSAPDKSGLPSDRFSAERTGGSVSTLTIQRTQQEDSAVYLCASSLVASSYNEQFFGPGTRLTVL.

This chain joins TRBV28 and TRBJ2-7, with 7 bases fitting TRBD2. V dropped 7 bases and J dropped 5; count of bases not matched to a gene: 23. Per germline, CDR1 MDHEN and CDR2 SYDVKM. There are 18 residues in the CDR3. The CDR3 loop is CASNGGSWLSSGGDEQYF. The CDR3 bases are TGTGCCAGCAACGGGGGGTCTTGGTTGTCCAGCGGAGGGGACGAGCAGTACTTC.

The chain combines TRBV5-5 with TRBJ2-7; 9 positions agree with TRBD1. Per the germline V gene, CDR1 is SGHKS and CDR2 is YYEKEE (reference sequence). There are 15 residues in the CDR3. Unmatched junction bases numbered 14, after V lost 6 bases and J lost 7 bases. Here the CDR3 reads CASTRDRDRAREQYF. The CDR3 DNA is TGTGCCAGCACCCGAGACCGGGACAGGGCGAGGGAGCAGTACTTC.

The rearrangement joins TRBV11-3 to TRBJ2-7; D is unresolved. The V end was cut by 1 base, the J end by 3 bases, with 19 bases between. The germline CDR1 and CDR2 sequences are SGHNT and YENEEA. CDR3 length: 17 residues. The CDR3 nucleotides read TGTGCCAGCAGCTTAGTAGACCAGAGGCGTTCGTTCTACGAGCAGTACTTC. It specifies CASSLVDQRRSFYEQYF.

The chain employs TRBV11-3 and TRBJ2-1, with D uncertain. The CDR3 has 15 residues. Germline V CDR1 and CDR2: SGHNT, YENEEA. V lost 5 bases, J lost 7 bases, and 18 bases lay in between. CDR3 DNA sequence: TGTGCCAGCAGCCCGACCCTAGTTGGCTTTAATGAGCAGTTCTTC. The encoded protein is CASSPTLVGFNEQFF.

This clone was recorded a few times. The chain couples TRBV7-8 to TRBJ2-1, with a tentative D call TRBD1 (6 bases). This CDR3 is 14 amino acids long. Germline V gene data show CDR1 as SGHVS and CDR2 as FQNEAQ. Trimming removed 2 bases at V and 3 bases at J, with 8 bases between. In DNA, the CDR3 is TGTGCCAGCAGCTTAACAGGGAACTACAATGAGCAGTTCTTC. Translating it yields CASSLTGNYNEQFF. Using reference TRBV7-8 and TRBJ2-1 for the parts outside the CDR3, the full variable domain is GAGVSQSPRYKVAKRGQDVALRCDPISGHVSLFWYQQALGQGPEFLTYFQNEAQLDKSGLPSDRFFAERPEGSVSTLKIQRTQQEDSAVYLCASSLTGNYNEQFFGPGTRLTVL.

The V gene is TRBV11-2, the J gene TRBJ2-5; 9 bases line up with TRBD2. The V gene end was trimmed by 7 bases and the J gene end by 9 bases; junction bases not matched to a gene: 18. The length of the CDR3 is 16 residues. CDR1 and CDR2 (germline): SGHAT, FQNNGV. DNA of the CDR3: TGTGCCAGCAACCTAGGTCCCCCAGCGGGGGGTAGGGCCCAGTACTTC. Amino acids: CASNLGPPAGGRAQYF.

In the case of this clone: The junction departs from germline at one end; a sequencing error may be responsible. The chain joins TRBV5-1 to TRBJ1-1, with D perhaps matching TRBD1 (6 bases). There are 15 residues in the CDR3. The V gene's germline CDR1 is SGHRS and CDR2 YFSETQ. CDR3: CASSLVNRVGTEAFF. CDR3 bases: TGCGCCAGCAGTTTGGTGAACAGGGTTGGTACTGAAGCTTTCTTT.

The chain has TRBV12-5 and TRBJ2-7, with 9 bases matching TRBD1. CDR1 is LGHNT, CDR2 FRNRAP, per germline. This CDR3 contains 15 residues. The ends lost 7 bases at V and 4 bases at J; junction bases unmatched: 11. CDR3 bases: TGTGCTAGTGAGCTCCGGGACAGGGTTGTGTACGAGCAGTACTTC. It translates to CASELRDRVVYEQYF. The full variable domain, in which reference TRBV12-5 and TRBJ2-7 provide the parts outside the CDR3, is DARVTQTPRHKVTEMGQEVTMRCQPILGHNTVFWYRQTMMQGLELLAYFRNRAPLDDSGMPKDRFSAEMPDATLATLKIQPSEPRDSAVYFCASELRDRVVYEQYFGPGTRLTVT.

A few counts support this clone. V gene TRBV18 combines with J gene TRBJ2-2; maybe TRBD2 (6 bases). Trimming left V 3 bases short and J 5 bases short, with 16 bases between. The CDR3 covers 16 residues. The germline V gene encodes CDR1 KGHSH and CDR2 LQKENI. This chain's CDR3 is CASSPSGQGGTGELFF. The CDR3 DNA reads TGTGCCAGCTCACCCTCGGGGCAGGGAGGAACCGGGGAGCTGTTTTTT.

The genes are TRBV4-1 and TRBJ1-6, with D perhaps TRBD1 (6 bases). The CDR3 runs 18 residues. Germline V gene data show CDR1 as MGHRA and CDR2 as YSYEKL. Deletions cut 1 base from V and 0 bases from J, with 13 bases between. CDR3 sequence: CASSQADRRSSYNSPLHF. The CDR3 nucleotides are TGCGCCAGCAGCCAAGCTGACAGGAGGAGCTCCTATAATTCACCCCTCCACTTT.